The 10 T cell receptor beta chains listed next were all sequenced from one sample in a study of T-cell reconstitution after alpha-beta-depleted transplantation in children. For TCRbeta, the library was prepared with unique molecular identifiers. In TCRdb, the PCR reads were re-called with MiXCR into one record per CDR3 protein. The sample shows 90,000 to 100,000 distinct CDR3 sequences, around 22% of them seen only once. The sequenced sample was PBMCs, obtained before TCRalphabeta/CD19-depleted stem cell transplant. These receptors originate from a boy between 2 and 10 years old with acute lymphoblastic leukemia, due to receive a stem cell transplant.

There are a few counts of this clonotype. This chain uses TRBV7-9 with TRBJ1-2, with D unclear. V gave up 10 bases and J gave up 4 bases, with 16 bases separating them. This CDR3 contains 13 residues. In germline, CDR1 is SEHNR, CDR2 FQNEAQ (reference sequence). CDR3 in amino acids: CATDPGTVYGYTF. CDR3 nucleotide sequence: TGTGCCACCGACCCGGGCACAGTCTATGGCTACACCTTC.

The V and J genes are TRBV9 and TRBJ1-6; no definite D call. Trimming shortened V by 4 bases and J by 0 bases, and 11 bases separated the two germline ends. CDR1 and CDR2 from the germline V gene are SGDLS and YYNGEE. The CDR3 sequence is 16 residues long. The DNA of the CDR3 is TGTGCCAGCAGCCCCGGACGGAGCTCCTATAATTCACCCCTCCACTTT. It specifies CASSPGRSSYNSPLHF.

This clonotype was seen at least ten times. The chain has TRBV5-1 and TRBJ2-1; D is undetermined. With 1 base removed from V and 8 bases from J, the gap between germline ends came to 13 bases. There are 14 residues in the CDR3. The germline CDR1 and CDR2 sequences are SGHRS and YFSETQ. CDR3 nucleotides: TGCGCCAGCAGCTTGTCGGCGGTGGTTGATGAGCAGTTCTTC. Its translation is CASSLSAVVDEQFF.

Only a few counts were recorded for this clonotype. The CDR3 loop is CASSTSGVGTRDTGELFF. The CDR3, as DNA: TGTGCCTCATCGACCAGCGGAGTGGGGACGCGGGACACCGGGGAGCTGTTTTTT. The V and J genes are TRBV10-3 and TRBJ2-2; D may be TRBD1 or TRBD2 (5 bases each). V was trimmed by 11 bases and J by 3 bases, leaving 28 bases between them. Germline V lookup: CDR1 ENHRY, CDR2 SYGVKD. This CDR3 region has 18 residues.

This clonotype was picked up a small number of times. The J gene is TRBJ1-4, the V gene TRBV5-1; D is unresolved. The CDR3 covers 13 residues. Germline V gene sequence: CDR1 SGHRS, CDR2 YFSETQ. Trimming left V 5 bases short and J 4 bases short, with 9 bases between. CDR3 protein: CASSNSLNEKLFF. DNA of the CDR3: TGCGCCAGCAGTAACAGCCTTAATGAAAAACTGTTTTTT.

This clonotype was picked up a small number of times. The chain is built from TRBV27 and TRBJ2-3; D is uncertain. The V end lost 4 bases, the J end lost 0 bases, and 8 bases lay between the germline ends. The CDR3 length is 14 residues. Germline CDR1 and CDR2: MNHEY and SMNVEV (reference sequence). This CDR3 reads CASSSWASTDTQYF. CDR3 nucleotides: TGTGCCAGCAGTTCCTGGGCGAGCACAGATACGCAGTATTTT.

This clonotype was counted between two and nine times. The chain recombines TRBV30 with TRBJ1-2; D ambiguous. The germline V gene encodes CDR1 GTSNPN and CDR2 SVGIG (reference sequence). This CDR3 region has 12 residues. V lost 3 bases to trimming and J lost 7 bases, with 12 bases between them. CDR3 DNA: TGTGCCTGGAGCAACCCCTTCGGTGGCTACACCTTC. Its protein is CAWSNPFGGYTF.

The J gene is TRBJ2-7, the V gene TRBV29-1; D is uncertain. Looked up from germline, CDR1 is SQVTM and CDR2 is ANQGSEA. V lost 7 bases and J lost 0, with 10 bases in between. The CDR3 contains 12 residues. The CDR3 bases are TGCAGCGGGGGTAGAGCCTCCTACGAGCAGTACTTC. Protein: CSGGRASYEQYF.

This clonotype was counted once. One end of the junction fails to match germline, which may point to a read error. V gene TRBV12-3 or TRBV12-4 combines with J gene TRBJ2-1, with 8 bases aligning to TRBD2. The CDR3 contains 18 residues. Here the CDR3 reads CTSSPRLGTSGGTNEQFF. The CDR3 nucleotides read TGTACCAGCAGTCCCCGTTTAGGTACTAGCGGAGGGACCAATGAGCAGTTCTTC.

The sample holds a few counts of this clonotype. The chain joins TRBV5-1 to TRBJ2-4, with 13 bases lining up with TRBD2. Germline CDR1 SGHRS, CDR2 YFSETQ. The CDR3 is made up of 16 amino acids. After removal of 3 bases from V and 6 bases from J, the junction contained 6 bases not matched to a gene. The CDR3 DNA reads TGCGCCAGCAGCTCGGCACTAGCGGGGGGGATAAACATTCAGTACTTC. It is translated as CASSSALAGGINIQYF.